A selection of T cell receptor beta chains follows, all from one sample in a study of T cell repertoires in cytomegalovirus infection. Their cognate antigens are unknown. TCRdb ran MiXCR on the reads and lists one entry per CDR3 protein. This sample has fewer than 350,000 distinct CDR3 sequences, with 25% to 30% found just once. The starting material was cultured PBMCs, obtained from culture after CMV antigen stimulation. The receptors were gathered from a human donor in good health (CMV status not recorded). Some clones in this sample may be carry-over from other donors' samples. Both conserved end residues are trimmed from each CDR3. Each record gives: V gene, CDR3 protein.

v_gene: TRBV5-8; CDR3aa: ASSPRQGYNSPLH
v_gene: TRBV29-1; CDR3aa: SVEARLTDTQY
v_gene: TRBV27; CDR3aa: ASLPWQGADTQY
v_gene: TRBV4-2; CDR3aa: ASSQDGKMNTEAF
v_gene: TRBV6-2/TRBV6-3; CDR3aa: ASSYSRTRGDRMR
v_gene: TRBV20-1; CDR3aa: SANPGGTYNEQF
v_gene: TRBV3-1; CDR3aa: ASSHFGEGTEAF
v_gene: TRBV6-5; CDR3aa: ASSYGTAQGTEAF
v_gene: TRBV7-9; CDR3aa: ASSNQGYTEAF
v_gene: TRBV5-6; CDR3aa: ASSSDRGRGTEAF
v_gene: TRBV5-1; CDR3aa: ASSLEGQGPDTQY
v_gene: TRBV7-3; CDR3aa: ASSSTGGKNTEAF
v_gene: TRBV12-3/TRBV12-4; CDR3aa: ASSPAQGNDSPLH
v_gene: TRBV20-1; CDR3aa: SALQGAGGETQY
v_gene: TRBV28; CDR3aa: ASSSTGLGGYT
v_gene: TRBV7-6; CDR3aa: ASSLEEGEMPQH
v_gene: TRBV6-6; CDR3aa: ASSYIEEKLF
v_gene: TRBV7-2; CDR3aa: ASSRGLGGTGELF
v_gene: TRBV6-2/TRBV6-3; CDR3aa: ASSSDQGFLPQH
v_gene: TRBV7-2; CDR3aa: ASSRDSSYNEQF
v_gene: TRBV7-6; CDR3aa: ASSSTSGYEQF
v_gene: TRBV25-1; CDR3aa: ASSGWTAYEQY
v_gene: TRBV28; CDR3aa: ASSQRRESSYNEQF
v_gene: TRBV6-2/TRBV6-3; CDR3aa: ASSHTGRGETQY